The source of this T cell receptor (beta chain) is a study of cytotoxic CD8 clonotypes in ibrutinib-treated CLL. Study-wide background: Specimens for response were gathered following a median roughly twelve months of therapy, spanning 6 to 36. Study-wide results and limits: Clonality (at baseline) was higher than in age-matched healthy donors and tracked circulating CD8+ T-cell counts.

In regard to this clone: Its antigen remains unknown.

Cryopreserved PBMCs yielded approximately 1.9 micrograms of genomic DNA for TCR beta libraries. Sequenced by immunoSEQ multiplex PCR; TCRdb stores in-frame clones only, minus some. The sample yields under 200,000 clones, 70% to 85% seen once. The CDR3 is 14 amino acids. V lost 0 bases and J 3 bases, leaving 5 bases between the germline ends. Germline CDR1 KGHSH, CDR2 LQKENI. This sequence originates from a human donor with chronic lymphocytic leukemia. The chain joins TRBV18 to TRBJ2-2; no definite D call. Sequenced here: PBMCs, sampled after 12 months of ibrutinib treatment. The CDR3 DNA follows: TGTGCCAGCTCACCACCGGGCTACACCGGGGAGCTGTTTTTT. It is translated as CASSPPGYTGELFF.